This TCR beta chain appears in the sequencing data of a study of read filtering for tumor transcriptome and immune sequencing. This clonotype was counted at least ten times. This library used about 360 ng RNA and molecular barcoded adaptors spanning alpha/delta and beta/gamma chains. MiXCR, applied by TCRdb to the reads, yields one record per CDR3 protein. The sample has 75,000 to 95,000 distinct CDR3 sequences; around a fifth are singletons. The CDR3 is 14 amino acids. CDR1 and CDR2 from the germline V gene are KGHSH and LQKENI. With 6 bases clipped from V and 0 bases from J, the junction kept 3 bases outside the gene matches.

The receptor was derived from a donor aged 40 or over with multiple myeloma. What was sequenced was a population of CD138-negative cells sorted from bone marrow. V is TRBV18 and J is TRBJ1-2; 8 bases line up with TRBD1. The CDR3 loop reads CASSQGQANYGYTF. CDR3 in DNA: TGTGCCAGCTCCCAGGGACAGGCTAACTATGGCTACACCTTC.